Listed below are T cell receptor beta chains from one sample, sequenced in a study of T cells in Graves' hyperthyroidism and ophthalmopathy. TCRdb re-called the multiplex PCR reads with MiXCR, one entry per CDR3 protein. This table holds about 49,000 distinct CDR3 sequences, approximately 50% found once. Material for sequencing was peripheral blood or thyroid tissue (not recorded which). These receptors were collected from a young man with Graves' hyperthyroidism. The CDR3 runs from the conserved cysteine through the conserved F or W. A D gene is named only where the DNA matches it firmly. A row's size may be missing; if present it is once, few, many or a size class.

clone_size	j_call	d_call	v_call	cdr3_aa	cdr3_nt
.	TRBJ2-2	.	TRBV20-1	CSARGWGTGELFF	TGCAGTGCTAGAGGTTGGGGGACCGGGGAGCTGTTTTTT
.	TRBJ2-2	.	TRBV20-1	CSGAGHRVGELFF	TGCAGTGGGGCGGGGCACCGTGTCGGGGAGCTGTTTTTT
once	TRBJ1-1	.	TRBV7-3	CASSSDSNTGAFF	TGTGCCAGCAGCTCCGACAGTAATACTGGAGCTTTCTTT
few	TRBJ1-1	TRBD1	TRBV10-3	CASSLSNRGAITEAFF	TGTGCCAGCAGTTTATCCAACAGGGGCGCGATCACTGAAGCTTTCTTT
many	TRBJ2-7	.	TRBV5-1	CASSLVRGEQYF	TGCGCCAGCAGCTTGGTGCGGGGCGAGCAGTACTTC
.	TRBJ1-1	.	TRBV25-1	CASSESGNSAFF	TGTGCCAGCAGTGAATCAGGGAATTCGGCTTTCTTT
many	TRBJ1-5	TRBD1	TRBV6-5	CASSYQGGQPQHF	TGTGCCAGCAGTTACCAGGGGGGTCAGCCCCAGCATTTT
.	TRBJ2-5	.	TRBV24-1	CATSDLARDQETQYF	TGTGCCACCAGTGATTTGGCCAGGGACCAAGAGACCCAGTACTTC
few	TRBJ1-2	TRBD1	TRBV7-9	CASSQTGGYGYTF	TGTGCCAGCAGTCAAACAGGGGGCTATGGCTACACCTTC
.	TRBJ1-1	.	TRBV7-9	CASSLDGLNTEAFF	TGTGCCAGCAGCTTAGATGGGCTGAACACTGAAGCTTTCTTT
many	TRBJ1-2	TRBD1	TRBV28	CASSFTGTGFGYTF	TGTGCCAGCAGTTTCACCGGGACAGGGTTTGGCTACACCTTC
.	TRBJ2-2	TRBD2	TRBV19	CASSITRTNTGGLFF	TGTGCCAGTAGTATAACACGAACGAACACCGGGGGGTTGTTTTTT
.	TRBJ1-4	.	TRBV7-6	CASSLGGVTNEKLFF	TGTGCCAGCAGCTTGGGTGGTGTAACTAATGAAAAACTGTTTTTT
many	TRBJ2-5	.	TRBV5-1	CASRQVLKETQYF	TGCGCCAGCAGGCAAGTTTTAAAAGAGACCCAGTACTTC
.	TRBJ2-5	TRBD2	TRBV29-1	CSVPKRGGLAGQGTQYF	TGCAGCGTACCAAAGCGGGGGGGACTAGCGGGCCAGGGGACCCAGTACTTC
once	TRBJ2-5	TRBD2	TRBV20-1	CSAQPGAGGQETQYF	TGCAGTGCACAGCCCGGAGCGGGAGGGCAAGAGACCCAGTACTTC
many	TRBJ2-7	.	TRBV6-1	CASSARPDSYEQYF	TGTGCCAGCAGTGCCAGGCCTGACTCCTACGAGCAGTACTTC
once	TRBJ1-3	TRBD1	TRBV7-9	CASRQGQEGYGNTIYF	TGTGCCAGCAGACAGGGACAGGAGGGCTATGGAAACACCATATATTTT
medium-sized	TRBJ1-2	.	TRBV11-2	CASSLDSVDYGYTF	TGTGCCAGCAGCTTAGATTCTGTAGACTATGGCTACACCTTC
many	TRBJ2-5	.	TRBV19	CASSGGGETQYF	TGTGCCAGTAGTGGGGGAGGAGAGACCCAGTACTTC
.	TRBJ2-7	TRBD1	TRBV7-9	CASSLGTGIHEQYF	TGTGCCAGCAGCTTAGGGACAGGGATTCACGAGCAGTACTTC
once	TRBJ1-1	TRBD1	TRBV7-9	CASSKGADRGDGAFF	TGTGCCAGCAGCAAAGGAGCGGACAGGGGAGATGGAGCTTTCTTT
many	TRBJ1-2	.	TRBV30	CAWSESGYGYTF	TGTGCCTGGAGTGAGAGCGGCTATGGCTACACCTTC
.	TRBJ1-2	.	TRBV24-1	CATSGDYGYTF	TGTGCCACCAGTGGTGACTATGGCTACACCTTC
.	TRBJ2-7	.	TRBV20-1	CSARDLERISSYEQYF	TGCAGTGCTAGAGATTTGGAACGGATTAGCTCCTACGAGCAGTACTTC
.	TRBJ1-2	.	TRBV20-1	CSAARGDGYTF	TGCAGTGCAGCCCGGGGGGACGGGTACACCTTC
.	TRBJ2-5	TRBD2	TRBV7-8	CASSQPVTSGGGETQYF	TGTGCCAGCAGCCAGCCAGTGACTAGCGGGGGAGGAGAGACCCAGTACTTC
many	TRBJ2-2	TRBD1	TRBV11-1	CASSNDRVRTGELFF	TGTGCCAGCAGTAACGACAGGGTTCGCACCGGGGAGCTGTTTTTT
.	TRBJ2-7	.	TRBV24-1	CATSDPPLRAHPWEQYF	TGTGCCACCAGCGACCCTCCGCTCCGGGCGCACCCTTGGGAGCAGTACTTC
.	TRBJ1-6	.	TRBV2	CASRDSRRSPLHF	TGTGCCAGCAGGGACAGTCGTCGGTCACCCCTCCACTTT
many	TRBJ1-5	.	TRBV12-3/TRBV12-4	CASSFGGGSGNQPQHF	TGTGCCAGCAGTTTCGGGGGGGGTAGTGGCAATCAGCCCCAGCATTTT
.	TRBJ1-1	TRBD1	TRBV7-3	CASSFSGGEGYTEAFF	TGTGCCAGCAGCTTTTCAGGGGGCGAGGGGTACACTGAAGCTTTCTTT
.	TRBJ2-2	.	TRBV7-9	CASSQSHGRTGELFF	TGTGCCAGCAGCCAGAGTCATGGAAGGACCGGGGAGCTGTTTTTT
many	TRBJ2-5	TRBD2	TRBV6-2/TRBV6-3	CASRQAGGRETQYF	TGTGCCAGCAGGCAAGCGGGAGGACGAGAGACCCAGTACTTC
.	TRBJ2-5	.	TRBV7-2	CASSTPQGETQYF	TGTGCCAGCAGTACACCCCAGGGGGAGACCCAGTACTTC
many	TRBJ1-4	TRBD1	TRBV5-1	CASSFQGVNEKLFF	TGCGCCAGCAGCTTCCAGGGGGTTAATGAAAAACTGTTTTTT
.	TRBJ2-7	.	TRBV29-1	CSLKGRSFAAQYF	TGCAGCTTAAAGGGGCGCTCCTTCGCCGCGCAGTACTTC
.	TRBJ2-5	.	TRBV4-1	CASSQPSEETQYF	TGCGCCAGCAGCCAACCTAGCGAAGAGACCCAGTACTTC
.	TRBJ2-3	TRBD2	TRBV2	CASVNPGRADTQYF	TGTGCCAGCGTCAACCCGGGGAGGGCAGATACGCAGTATTTT
.	TRBJ1-5	.	TRBV15	CATSRGLSNQPQHF	TGTGCCACCAGCCGGGGCCTTAGCAATCAGCCCCAGCATTTT
.	TRBJ1-3	.	TRBV2	CASSDGWGGDTIYF	TGTGCCAGCAGTGACGGTTGGGGAGGAGACACCATATATTTT
.	TRBJ1-5	.	TRBV15	CATSVHLGAGQPQHF	TGTGCCACCAGCGTACATCTCGGGGCCGGACAGCCCCAGCATTTT
.	TRBJ1-6	.	TRBV2	CVSIGSERNSPLHF	TGTGTCAGCATAGGGAGTGAAAGGAATTCACCCCTCCACTTT
many	TRBJ2-3	TRBD2	TRBV2	CASRKTSSGVTDTQYF	TGTGCCAGCAGGAAAACTTCTAGCGGGGTCACAGATACGCAGTATTTT
.	TRBJ2-7	.	TRBV7-9	CASSDNLSYEQYF	TGTGCCAGCAGTGATAACCTCTCCTACGAGCAGTACTTC
.	TRBJ2-5	.	TRBV2	CASSEAGQETQYF	TGTGCCAGCAGTGAAGCGGGACAAGAGACCCAGTACTTC
.	TRBJ1-2	TRBD1	TRBV6-5	CASKGQGTSGYTF	TGTGCCAGCAAGGGACAGGGGACTTCTGGCTACACCTTC
many	TRBJ1-2	.	TRBV2	CARTKGTGSNVFYGYTF	TGTGCCAGAACCAAAGGTACAGGCTCTAACGTCTTCTATGGCTACACCTTC
many	TRBJ1-2	.	TRBV7-9	CASSHAGPYGYTF	TGTGCCAGCAGCCACGCGGGGCCCTATGGCTACACCTTC